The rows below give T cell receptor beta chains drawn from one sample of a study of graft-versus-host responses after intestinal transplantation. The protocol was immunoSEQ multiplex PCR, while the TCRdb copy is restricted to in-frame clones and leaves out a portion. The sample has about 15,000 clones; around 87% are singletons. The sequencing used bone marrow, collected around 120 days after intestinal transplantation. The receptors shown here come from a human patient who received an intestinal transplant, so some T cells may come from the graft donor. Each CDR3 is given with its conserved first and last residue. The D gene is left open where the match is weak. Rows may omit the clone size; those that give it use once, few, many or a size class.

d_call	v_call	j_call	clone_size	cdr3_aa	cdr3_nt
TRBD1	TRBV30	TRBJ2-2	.	CAWSPGQGDTGELFF	TGTGCCTGGTCACCGGGACAGGGGGACACCGGGGAGCTGTTTTTT
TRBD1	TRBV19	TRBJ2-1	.	CASSTLPGQGTNEQFF	TGTGCCAGTAGCACGCTACCGGGACAGGGAACTAATGAGCAGTTCTTC
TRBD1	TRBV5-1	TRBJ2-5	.	CASSFETGSGRETQYF	TGCGCCAGCAGCTTTGAGACAGGGTCGGGGCGGGAGACCCAGTACTTC
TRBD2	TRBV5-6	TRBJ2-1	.	CASSYPAGGVEGDEQFF	TGTGCCAGCAGCTACCCAGCGGGAGGAGTGGAGGGAGATGAGCAGTTCTTC
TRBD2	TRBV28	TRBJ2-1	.	CASSLLTSGTYNEQFF	TGTGCCAGCAGTTTATTGACTAGCGGGACGTACAATGAGCAGTTCTTC
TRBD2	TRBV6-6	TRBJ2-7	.	CASSQIAGGSYEQYF	TGTGCCAGCAGTCAGATAGCGGGAGGGTCCTACGAGCAGTACTTC
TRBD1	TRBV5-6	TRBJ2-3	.	CASSPLTGAIYTQYF	TGTGCCAGCAGCCCACTAACAGGGGCTATCTATACGCAGTATTTT
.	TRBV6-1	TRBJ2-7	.	CASSEAFSGGYEQYF	TGTGCCAGCAGTGAAGCCTTCTCTGGGGGCTACGAGCAGTACTTC
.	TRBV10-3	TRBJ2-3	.	CAISESTNPVTDTQYF	TGTGCCATCAGTGAGTCTACTAACCCTGTTACAGATACGCAGTATTTT
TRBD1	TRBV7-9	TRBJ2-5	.	CASSGGQGILETQYF	TGTGCCAGCAGCGGGGGACAGGGGATTTTAGAGACCCAGTACTTC
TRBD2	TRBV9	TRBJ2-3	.	CASSVAEPNRVNSGRGTDTQYF	TGTGCCAGCAGCGTAGCTGAACCGAACCGAGTGAATAGCGGGAGAGGCACAGATACGCAGTATTTT
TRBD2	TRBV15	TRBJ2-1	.	CATSRAPGREAKNEQFF	TGTGCCACCAGCAGAGCTCCGGGGCGGGAGGCTAAAAATGAGCAGTTCTTC
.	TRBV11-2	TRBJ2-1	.	CASSLITEQFF	TGTGCCAGCAGCTTAATCACTGAGCAGTTCTTC
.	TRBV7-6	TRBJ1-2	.	CASSLGTYGYTF	TGTGCCAGCAGCTTGGGCACGTATGGCTACACCTTC
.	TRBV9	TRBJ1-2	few	CASSVEVRHGYTF	TGTGCCAGCAGCGTAGAGGTCAGGCACGGCTACACCTTC
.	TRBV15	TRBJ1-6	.	CATSRADPDSPLHF	TGTGCCACCAGCAGAGCGGACCCTGATTCACCCCTCCACTTT
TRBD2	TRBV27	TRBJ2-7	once	CASSPFAGGPYEQYF	TGTGCCAGCAGTCCGTTCGCGGGAGGGCCCTACGAGCAGTACTTC
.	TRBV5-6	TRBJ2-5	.	CASSLTGEETQYF	TGTGCCAGCAGCTTGACAGGAGAAGAGACCCAGTACTTC
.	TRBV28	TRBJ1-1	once	CASSLTFTGGTEAFF	TGTGCCAGCAGTTTAACATTTACGGGGGGCACTGAAGCTTTCTTT
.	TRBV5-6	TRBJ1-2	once	CASSADSGYGYTF	TGTGCCAGCAGCGCCGACAGCGGCTATGGCTACACCTTC
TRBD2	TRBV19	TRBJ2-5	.	CASSSASGQETQYF	TGTGCCAGTAGTTCCGCTAGCGGGCAAGAGACCCAGTACTTC
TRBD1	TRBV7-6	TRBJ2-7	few	CASSSGTGSYEQYF	TGTGCCAGCAGCTCCGGGACAGGGTCCTACGAGCAGTACTTC
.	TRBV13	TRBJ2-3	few	CASSLGRITDPQYF	TGTGCCAGCAGCTTGGGGCGAATCACAGATCCGCAGTATTTT
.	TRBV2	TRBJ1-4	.	CASSSFRDLNEKLFF	TGTGCCAGCAGTAGCTTCCGGGACCTTAATGAAAAACTGTTTTTT
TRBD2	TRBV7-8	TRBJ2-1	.	CASSLDRPAGGYNEQFF	TGTGCCAGCAGCTTAGACCGCCCAGCGGGAGGCTACAATGAGCAGTTCTTC
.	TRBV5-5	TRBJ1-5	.	CASSLKASGGPQHF	TGTGCCAGCAGCTTGAAAGCTTCCGGGGGACCCCAGCATTTT
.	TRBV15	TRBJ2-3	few	CATSRERLSSTDTQYF	TGTGCCACCAGCAGAGAAAGACTATCCTCCACAGATACGCAGTATTTT
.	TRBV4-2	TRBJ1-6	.	CASSQDRGNSPLHF	TGTGCCAGCAGCCAAGACAGGGGAAATTCACCCCTCCACTTT
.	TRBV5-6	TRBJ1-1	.	CASSFSGGGNTEAFF	TGTGCCAGCAGCTTCAGTGGGGGAGGGAACACTGAAGCTTTCTTT
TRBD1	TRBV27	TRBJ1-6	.	CASSRQGIDSPLHF	TGTGCCAGCAGTAGACAGGGGATTGATTCACCCCTCCACTTT
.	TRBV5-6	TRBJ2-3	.	CASSRPLRSDTQYF	TGTGCCAGCAGCCGCCCCTTGAGGTCAGATACGCAGTATTTT
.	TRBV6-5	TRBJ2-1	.	CASSVGRDVYNEQFF	TGTGCCAGCAGTGTTGGCAGGGATGTCTACAATGAGCAGTTCTTC
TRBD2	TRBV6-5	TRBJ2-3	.	CASGGDTDTQYF	TGTGCCAGCGGGGGGGACACAGATACGCAGTATTTT
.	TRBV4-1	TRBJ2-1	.	CASSPKTGSNEQFF	TGCGCCAGCAGCCCGAAGACGGGAAGCAATGAGCAGTTCTTC
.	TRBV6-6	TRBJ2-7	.	CASSSGLYEQYF	TGTGCCAGCAGTTCCGGACTATACGAGCAGTACTTC
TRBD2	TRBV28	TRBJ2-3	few	CASSESGGADTQYF	TGTGCCAGCAGTGAGAGCGGGGGGGCAGATACGCAGTATTTT
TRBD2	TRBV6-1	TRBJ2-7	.	CASSDPGLAGVSNEQYF	TGTGCCAGCAGTGACCCGGGACTAGCGGGAGTTTCAAACGAGCAGTACTTC
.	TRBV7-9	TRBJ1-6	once	CASSPIAYNSPLHF	TGTGCCAGCAGCCCTATAGCATATAATTCACCCCTCCACTTT
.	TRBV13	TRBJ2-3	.	CASSLGRYGPSLVTDTQYF	TGTGCCAGCAGCTTAGGCCGGTATGGACCATCCTTGGTCACAGATACGCAGTATTTT
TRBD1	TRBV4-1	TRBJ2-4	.	CASSPLRLDRDIQYF	TGCGCCAGCAGCCCCTTAAGACTGGACAGGGACATTCAGTACTTC
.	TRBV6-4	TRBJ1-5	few	CASSQEGAAGPQHF	TGTGCCAGCAGTCAAGAAGGGGCGGCCGGGCCCCAGCATTTT
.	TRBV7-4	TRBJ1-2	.	CASSLVGQRYGYTF	TGTGCCAGCAGCTTAGTCGGACAGAGATATGGCTACACCTTC
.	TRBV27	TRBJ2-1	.	CASSWYLAHNEQFF	TGTGCCAGCAGTTGGTATCTCGCCCACAATGAGCAGTTCTTC